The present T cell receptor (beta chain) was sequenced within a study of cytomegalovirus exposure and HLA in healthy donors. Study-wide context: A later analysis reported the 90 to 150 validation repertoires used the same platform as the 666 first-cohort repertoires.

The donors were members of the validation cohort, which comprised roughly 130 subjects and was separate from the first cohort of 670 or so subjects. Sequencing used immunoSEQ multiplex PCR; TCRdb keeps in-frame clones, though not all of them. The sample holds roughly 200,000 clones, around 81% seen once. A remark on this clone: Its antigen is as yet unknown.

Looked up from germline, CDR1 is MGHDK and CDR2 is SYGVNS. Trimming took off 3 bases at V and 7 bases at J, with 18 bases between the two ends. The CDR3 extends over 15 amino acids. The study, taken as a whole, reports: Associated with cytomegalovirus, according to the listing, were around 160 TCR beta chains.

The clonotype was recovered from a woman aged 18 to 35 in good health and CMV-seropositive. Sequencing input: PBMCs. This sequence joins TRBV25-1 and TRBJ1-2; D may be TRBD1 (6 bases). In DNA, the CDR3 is TGTGCCAGCAGTGACCAGCAGGGGAGTGTCTTTGGCTACACCTTC. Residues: CASSDQQGSVFGYTF.